The entry below gives a single TCR beta chain sequence along with its context. Its antigen is unidentified. The data were taken from a study of early stage breast cancer tumors. Study-wide results and limits: In about 90% of the 16 patients, blood comparison separated tumor from normal breast. Most shared enriched TCRB sequences were commonly generated ones.

CDR3 length: 15 residues. The V end was cut by 3 bases, the J end by 4 bases, with 16 bases between. CDR1 is SGHNT, CDR2 YYREEE, per germline (reference sequence). Sequenced by immunoSEQ multiplex PCR; TCRdb stores in-frame clones only, minus some. The sample lists 40,000 to 60,000 clones, roughly four fifths occurring once. The receptor was derived from a person aged 45-65 years with breast cancer. This chain connects TRBV5-4 to TRBJ1-2; D perhaps matches TRBD1 (5 bases). Material for sequencing was blood. Here the CDR3 reads CASSSDPSGPYGYTF. In DNA, the CDR3 is TGTGCCAGCAGCTCGGACCCCTCGGGGCCCTATGGCTACACCTTC.